The count of the clone carrying this TCR beta chain is one. The data derive from a study of blood T cell repertoires in COVID-19. This CDR3 spans 20 amino acids. Looked up from germline, CDR1 is LNHDA and CDR2 is SQIVND (reference sequence). The J segment lost 0 bases and the V segment lost 4 bases, leaving 17 bases of the junction unmatched. Clones were read by immunoSEQ multiplex PCR, and TCRdb kept only the in-frame ones, dropping some. Seen here are about 220,000 clones, 82% observed once, and the top ten hold less than 6%. This receptor was identified in a woman aged 70-85 years with COVID-19, enrolled during active disease. The chain employs TRBV19 and TRBJ2-2; TRBD2 matches 7 bases. Sequenced material: peripheral blood. CDR3 protein: CASSSGVASGTRSNTGELFF. The CDR3 DNA follows: TGTGCCAGTAGTAGCGGAGTGGCTAGCGGTACCCGATCGAACACCGGGGAGCTGTTTTTT.